This T cell receptor beta chain stems from a study of CD8 T cells in Susac syndrome. Findings of the study overall: Only a relatively small number of individuals were included in the TCR sequencing and HLA analysis.

CDR3 size: 12 residues. The V end lost 4 bases, the J end lost 8 bases, and 8 bases lay between the germline ends. The V gene's germline CDR1 is MNHNY and CDR2 SVGAGI (reference sequence). RNA was extracted with the RNeasy kit, and a quantity of about 0.45 to 1 ug was reverse transcribed using random hexamers. A multiplex approach, immunoSEQ multiplex PCR, amplified TCR beta CDR3 across 54 Vbeta and 13 Jbeta. TCRdb analysed the immunoSEQ multiplex PCR reads with MiXCR anew, one entry per CDR3 protein. Among about 76,000 distinct CDR3 sequences listed, over 75% were seen once. As concerns this clonotype: Its antigen is still unknown.

The chain links TRBV6-6 to TRBJ2-2; D gene ambiguous. This TCR derives from a human donor with multiple sclerosis. Input material: CD8+ T cells from PBMCs. The CDR3 protein is CASSSLGGELFF. In DNA, the CDR3 is TGTGCCAGCAGTTCCCTGGGGGGGGAGCTGTTTTTT.